A single sample is the source of the 9 T cell receptor beta chains below, sequenced in a study of a mutant IDH1 vaccine in newly diagnosed glioma (dated by TCRdb to the early 2020s). These TCRs are of unknown antigen specificity. The label giving this sample's time point can be read as: week 35, safety follow-up. Every vaccine dose consisted of 300 ug of a 20-mer mutant IDH1 peptide in Montanide, administered subcutaneously together with topical imiquimod. Receptors were amplified or captured by the immunoSEQ multiplex PCR assay. TCRdb provides this immuneACCESS table in a form limited to in-frame rearrangements. Some clones are lacking; in checked studies, under half of them reflect an unresolved V gene, and why the rest are absent is not known. The sample data list around 60,000 clones, and roughly 81% of these were observed just once. The leading ten clones occupy roughly 5.7% of the sample. This material consisted of PBMCs, taken from a glioma patient whose treatment included an IDH1 peptide vaccine. These receptor sequences come from a man in his forties with glioma.

This clone has a single count. Here the CDR3 DNA reads TGTGCGCCCACTTGGGGGATTCCGATCTTTAATGAAAAACTGTTTTTT. Its protein product is CAPTWGIPIFNEKLFF. The chain recombines TRBV21-1 with TRBJ1-4. TRBV21-1 is recorded as a pseudogene. The CDR3 loop spans 16 amino acids.

V is TRBV21-1 and J is TRBJ1-6. TRBV21-1 is classified as a pseudogene. The CDR3 is made up of 18 amino acids. CDR3 loop: CASSRGPRPGTENSPLHF. The CDR3 nucleotides are TGTGCCAGCAGCAGAGGACCTCGCCCCGGGACGGAAAATTCACCCCTCCACTTT.

This rearrangement joins TRBV18 to TRBJ1-5; D is undetermined. The germline V gene encodes CDR1 KGHSH and CDR2 LQKENI. Trimming pared 4 bases from V and 0 bases from J, leaving 4 bases between. This CDR3 has 13 amino acids. The CDR3 loop is CASSLISNQPQHF. DNA for the CDR3: TGTGCCAGCTCACTAATTAGCAATCAGCCCCAGCATTTT.

This clone has a single count. The chain combines TRBV25-1 with TRBJ2-5, with a weak D call TRBD1 (5 bases). The CDR3 consists of 15 residues. The germline CDR1 and CDR2 sequences are MGHDK and SYGVNS. The V end was cut by 4 bases, the J end by 5 bases, with 17 bases between. The DNA for the CDR3 is TGTGCCAGCAGTGGGGGCGGAGCCCTGCGGGAGACCCAGTACTTC. Encoded protein: CASSGGGALRETQYF. The full variable domain, rest sourced from reference TRBV25-1 and TRBJ2-5, is EADIYQTPRYLVIGTGKKITLECSQTMGHDKMYWYQQDPGMELHLIHYSYGVNSTEKGDLSSESTVSRIRTEHFPLTLESARPSHTSQYLCASSGGGALRETQYFGPGTRLLVL.

The chain recombines TRBV7-2 with TRBJ2-7; no clear D. V was cut by 9 bases and J by 1 base, with 13 bases left in between. Looked up from germline, CDR1 is SGHTA and CDR2 is FQGNSA. The CDR3 covers 13 residues. The CDR3 sequence: CASAPWPSYEQYF. CDR3 nucleotide sequence: TGTGCCAGTGCCCCTTGGCCGTCCTACGAGCAGTACTTC.

The rearrangement links TRBV2 to TRBJ2-3; 7 positions match TRBD2. There are 13 residues in the CDR3. J gave up 5 bases and V 5 bases, and 4 bases lay outside the gene matches. Looked up from germline, CDR1 is SNHLY and CDR2 is FYNNEI. CDR3 protein: CASSSGKGDTQYF. DNA of the CDR3: TGTGCCAGCAGTAGCGGGAAGGGAGATACGCAGTATTTT.

The chain couples TRBV29-1 to TRBJ2-5, with a possible D match to TRBD1 (7 bases). The J call may be wrong; the DNA end is better matched by TRBJ2-7. The CDR3 runs to 13 residues. CDR1 is SQVTM, CDR2 ANQGSEA, per germline. The CDR3 bases are TGCAGCGTTGAATGGCAGGGGGGCCACGAGCAGTACTTC. It specifies CSVEWQGGHEQYF.

This chain connects TRBV7-2 to TRBJ2-5; 13 bases agree with TRBD2. After removal of 5 bases from V and 2 bases from J, the junction contained 14 bases not matched to a gene. Germline CDR1 and CDR2: SGHTA and FQGNSA. CDR3 size: 19 residues. The CDR3 here is CASSHKATSGRALQETQYF. The CDR3 DNA reads as TGTGCCAGCAGCCACAAAGCCACTAGCGGGAGGGCCTTACAAGAGACCCAGTACTTC. Drawing the rest from reference TRBV7-2 and TRBJ2-5, the complete variable domain is GAGVSQSPSNKVTEKGKDVELRCDPISGHTALYWYRQSLGQGLEFLIYFQGNSAPDKSGLPSDRFSAERTGGSVSTLTIQRTQQEDSAVYLCASSHKATSGRALQETQYFGPGTRLLVL.

V usage is TRBV11-3 and J usage is TRBJ1-3; D ambiguous. Trimming shortened V by 5 bases and J by 2 bases, and 7 bases separated the two germline ends. This CDR3 is built from 13 residues. Per the germline V gene, CDR1 is SGHNT and CDR2 is YENEEA. The CDR3 loop reads CASSPSTGNTIYF. DNA of the CDR3: TGTGCCAGCAGCCCAAGCACTGGAAACACCATATATTTT. Drawing the rest from reference TRBV11-3 and TRBJ1-3, the complete variable domain is EAGVVQSPRYKIIEKKQPVAFWCNPISGHNTLYWYLQNLGQGPELLIRYENEEAVDDSQLPKDRFSAERLKGVDSTLKIQPAELGDSAVYLCASSPSTGNTIYFGEGSWLTVV.